This T cell receptor beta chain is from a study of blood T cells in healthy people across ages. Whole-study results and caveats: Roughly linearly, TCR beta diversity per million T cells fell as age increased.

As for this clonotype: Antigen unknown.

This CDR3 spans 12 amino acids. Germline V CDR1 and CDR2: DFQATT, SNEGSKA (reference sequence). A second 7 to 11 cycle PCR used barcoded and J-beta primers. TCRdb reprocessed the 5' RACE reads with MiXCR, giving one entry per CDR3 protein. The sample lists around 1,000,000 distinct CDR3 sequences, 25% seen once, with approximately 0.75% in the top ten. A further study also used this sample, focusing on T cells of mothers and their children.

This TCR came from a girl aged 2-10 years in good health. The chain employs TRBV20-1 and TRBJ1-4, with D possibly being TRBD1 (5 bases). Sequencing used blood. CDR3 sequence reads: CGTGRLNEKLFF. The CDR3, as DNA: TGCGGGACTGGCAGGCTTAATGAAAAACTGTTTTTT.